One sample yielded the 29 T cell receptor beta chains listed below, sequenced in a study of blood T cell repertoires in COVID-19. Some clones are missing from TCRdb's copy, which holds only in-frame ones; the method was immunoSEQ multiplex PCR. There are around 68,000 clones in the sample; more than 75% occur only once, and around an eighth lies in the top ten. Source material: peripheral blood. These receptors all stem from a human donor in a cohort sampled during active COVID-19.

The rearrangement links TRBV12-5 to TRBJ1-2, with unresolved D. V lost 5 bases and J 6 bases, leaving 22 bases between the germline ends. The CDR3 is 16 residues long. Germline V gene lookup returns CDR1 LGHNT and CDR2 FRNRAP. The CDR3 region is CASGPPGFVYFDGYTF. The CDR3 DNA is TGTGCTAGTGGTCCCCCGGGTTTTGTCTACTTCGATGGCTACACCTTC.

The chain couples TRBV2 to TRBJ2-3; 7 nucleotides align to TRBD2. J lost 6 bases, V lost 4 bases, and 10 bases had no gene match. The germline gives CDR1 SNHLY, CDR2 FYNNEI. The CDR3 contains 15 residues. The CDR3 region has the DNA TGTGCCAGCAGTGGACTTAGCGGGTTAGGGGATACGCAGTATTTT. Translated, it gives CASSGLSGLGDTQYF.

V is TRBV28 and J is TRBJ2-3; D may be TRBD2 (5 bases). Deletions cut 10 bases from V and 4 bases from J, with 12 bases between. The CDR3 extends over 12 amino acids. CDR1 and CDR2 (germline): MDHEN, SYDVKM. The CDR3 coding sequence is TGTGCCACCCTAGCTGCCCCAGATACGCAGTATTTT. As protein: CATLAAPDTQYF.

This clone was seen just once. The rearrangement joins TRBV3-1 (or the pseudogene TRBV3-2) to TRBJ2-4; 7 nucleotides agree with TRBD1. The CDR3 extends over 14 amino acids. Trimming removed 7 bases from V and 1 base from J; junction bases left unmatched: 4. Germline V gives CDR1 LGHDT, CDR2 YNNKEL (reference sequence). CDR3 sequence: CASTLQGAKNIQYF. In DNA form, the CDR3 reads TGTGCCAGCACCTTACAGGGGGCCAAAAACATTCAGTACTTC.

The gene calls are TRBV7-2 and TRBJ1-1, with unresolved D. The CDR3 covers 15 residues. The V and J ends lost 2 bases and 1 base respectively, with 11 bases between them. Germline loops: CDR1 SGHTA, CDR2 FQGNSA. CDR3 sequence reads: CASSLRRERNTEAFF. For the CDR3, the DNA is TGTGCCAGCAGCTTACGTAGGGAGAGGAACACTGAAGCTTTCTTT.

The chain combines TRBV5-1 with TRBJ1-3; weak D call: TRBD1 (5 bases). Per germline, CDR1 SGHRS and CDR2 YFSETQ. There are 16 residues in the CDR3. V was pared by 0 bases and J by 3 bases, with 13 bases between. The CDR3 here is CASSLDRGFGGNTIYF. CDR3 DNA: TGCGCCAGCAGCTTGGATCGGGGGTTCGGTGGAAACACCATATATTTT.

The CDR3 DNA follows: TGTGCCACCAGCAGGGGGGCGAACACTGAAGCTTTCTTT. Amino acid sequence: CATSRGANTEAFF. This rearrangement joins TRBV15 to TRBJ1-1; perhaps TRBD1 as D (6 bases). Trimming left V 3 bases short and J 1 base short, with 6 bases between. Germline loops: CDR1 LNHNV, CDR2 YYDKDF (reference sequence). The CDR3 spans 13 residues.

The chain recombines TRBV11-3 with TRBJ1-2, with 7 bases aligning to TRBD1. The CDR3 contains 12 residues. J was trimmed by 4 bases and V by 7 bases; bases with no gene match: 3. Per the germline V gene, CDR1 is SGHNT and CDR2 is YENEEA. CDR3: CASTQGGYGYTF. In DNA, the CDR3 is TGTGCCAGCACCCAGGGGGGCTATGGCTACACCTTC.

V gene TRBV3-1 (or the pseudogene TRBV3-2) combines with J gene TRBJ2-7; D perhaps matches TRBD2 (6 bases). The V end was cut by 1 base, the J end by 9 bases, with 16 bases between. Per germline, CDR1 LGHDT and CDR2 YNNKEL (reference sequence). CDR3 length: 14 residues. CDR3 bases: TGTGCCAGCAGCCAAGGCACCTCGCGGGGCGTGCAGTACGTC. Translating it yields CASSQGTSRGVQYV.

This clone occurred once. This chain connects TRBV9 to TRBJ2-3, with D possibly TRBD2 on 5 matching bases. V shed 0 bases and J shed 3 bases, with 11 bases lying between them. The CDR3 is made up of 15 amino acids. The V gene's germline CDR1 is SGDLS and CDR2 YYNGEE. The CDR3 bases are TGTGCCAGCAGCGTAGCTGGCCGGGGAACAGATACGCAGTATTTT. It yields the protein CASSVAGRGTDTQYF.

This sequence joins TRBV28 and TRBJ2-7, with D possibly TRBD2 on 7 matching bases. Deletions cut 4 bases from V and 6 bases from J, with 16 bases between. In germline, CDR1 is MDHEN, CDR2 SYDVKM. The CDR3 is 14 amino acids. In DNA, the CDR3 is TGTGCCAGCAGTTACGACGGGGGGCCGGGCGAGCAGTACGTC. This translates into CASSYDGGPGEQYV.

The count of this clone is one. The V gene is TRBV19, the J gene TRBJ2-3; 7 nucleotides agree with TRBD1. CDR3 size: 17 residues. The germline gives CDR1 LNHDA, CDR2 SQIVND (reference sequence). Germline trimming cut 5 bases from V and 2 bases from J; bases unmatched to any gene: 13. The CDR3 sequence: CASSPRPDRANTDTQYF. The CDR3 DNA reads TGTGCCAGTAGTCCTCGACCCGACAGGGCAAACACAGATACGCAGTATTTT.

V gene TRBV6-1 combines with J gene TRBJ1-4; the D gene is possibly TRBD1 (5 bases). Looked up from germline, CDR1 is MNHNS and CDR2 is SASEGT. The CDR3 is 14 amino acids. Between the trimmed V and J ends, which lost 2 bases and 10 bases, there was a span of 14 bases. Written as DNA, the CDR3 is TGTGCCAGCAGTGAACAGGGAGGTAGGGGAAAACTGTTTTTT. Its protein product is CASSEQGGRGKLFF.

This clone was counted only a few times. The rearrangement uses TRBV19 and TRBJ1-5; 10 bases line up with TRBD1. This CDR3 comprises 15 residues. The germline gives CDR1 LNHDA, CDR2 SQIVND (reference sequence). V dropped 3 bases and J dropped 7; count of bases not matched to a gene: 6. The CDR3 nucleotides are TGTGCCAGTAGTATCGTAGGGACAGGGGTCCAGCCCCAGCATTTT. Translation gives CASSIVGTGVQPQHF.

This chain links TRBV19 with TRBJ2-3; 14 bases align to TRBD2. CDR3 length equals 16 residues. With V trimmed by 5 bases and J by 8 bases, 9 bases remained unmatched. Germline CDR1 and CDR2: LNHDA and SQIVND (reference sequence). The CDR3 sequence: CASSEAGTSGGATQYF. The CDR3 DNA sequence: TGTGCCAGTAGTGAAGCCGGGACTAGCGGGGGTGCTACGCAGTATTTT.

The CDR3 sequence: CATGTVYGYTF. CDR3 DNA sequence: TGTGCCACCGGGACAGTCTATGGCTACACCTTC. The rearrangement uses TRBV19 and TRBJ1-2; 7 bases match TRBD1. J lost 4 bases, V lost 10 bases, and 3 bases had no gene match. Germline CDR1 reads LNHDA; CDR2 reads SQIVND (reference sequence). CDR3 size: 11 residues.

CDR3 protein: CASSPSGEIEKLFF. The CDR3 nucleotides read TGTGCCAGCAGTCCCTCAGGGGAGATTGAAAAACTGTTTTTT. The chain is built from TRBV28 and TRBJ1-4, with D maybe TRBD1 (6 bases). V was cut by 5 bases and J by 7 bases, with 14 bases left in between. Germline-derived CDR1 and CDR2 are MDHEN and SYDVKM. CDR3 length: 14 amino acids. Complete variable domain (other parts from reference TRBV28 and TRBJ1-4): DVKVTQSSRYLVKRTGEKVFLECVQDMDHENMFWYRQDPGLGLRLIYFSYDVKMKEKGDIPEGYSVSREKKERFSLILESASTNQTSMYLCASSPSGEIEKLFFGSGTQLSVL.

This chain joins TRBV5-1 and TRBJ2-2; TRBD1 agrees at 7 bases. Trimming took 1 base from V and 4 from J; bases not matched to a gene: 4. Germline V gene sequence: CDR1 SGHRS, CDR2 YFSETQ. The CDR3 has 15 residues. The DNA for the CDR3 is TGCGCCAGCAGCTTGTGGACAGGAAGCACCGGGGAGCTGTTTTTT. Translation: CASSLWTGSTGELFF.

The J gene is TRBJ2-7, the V gene TRBV6-6, with a tentative D call TRBD1 (6 bases). Germline CDR1 and CDR2: MNHNY and SVGAGI (reference sequence). Trimming shortened V by 8 bases and J by 6 bases, and 17 bases separated the two germline ends. This CDR3 has 13 amino acids. The CDR3 spells CASELGGFSEQYF. The CDR3 DNA sequence: TGTGCCAGCGAATTAGGGGGATTTAGCGAGCAGTACTTC.

The chain carries TRBV20-1 and TRBJ2-1; 8 positions match TRBD2. This CDR3 contains 14 residues. V lost 3 bases to trimming and J lost 7 bases; unmatched junction nucleotides: 8. Germline CDR1 reads DFQATT; CDR2 reads SNEGSKA (reference sequence). The CDR3 reads CSASDAGGSNEQFF. CDR3 nucleotide sequence: TGCAGTGCTAGTGATGCGGGGGGATCGAATGAGCAGTTCTTC.

The V gene is TRBV19, the J gene TRBJ1-5; D is possibly TRBD1 (5 bases). V was shortened by 8 bases and J by 4 bases, with 15 bases between the two germline ends. The CDR3 sequence is 14 residues long. Germline lookup yields CDR1 LNHDA and CDR2 SQIVND (reference sequence). CDR3 coding DNA: TGTGCCAGTTCTCTCAGCAGGGTAAATCAGCCCCAGCATTTT. It specifies CASSLSRVNQPQHF. Variable domain in full (rest from reference TRBV19 and TRBJ1-5): DGGITQSPKYLFRKEGQNVTLSCEQNLNHDAMYWYRQDPGQGLRLIYYSQIVNDFQKGDIAEGYSVSREKKESFPLTVTSAQKNPTAFYLCASSLSRVNQPQHFGDGTRLSIL.

Concerning this clone itself: One junction end does not reproduce the germline sequence, and a read error may be involved. Other DNA sequences of this sample code for an identical CDR3. The rearrangement uses TRBV5-1 and TRBJ2-2, with 11 bases matching TRBD2. The CDR3 has 15 residues. Germline loops: CDR1 SGHRS, CDR2 YFSETQ. Here the CDR3 reads CASSSLAGGPGELFF. In nucleotides, the CDR3 is TGCGCTAGCAGCTCCCTAGCGGGGGGTCCCGGGGAGCTGTTTTTT.

V gene TRBV20-1 combines with J gene TRBJ2-2, with a weak D call TRBD2 (5 bases). Per germline, CDR1 DFQATT and CDR2 SNEGSKA (reference sequence). The CDR3 sequence is 15 residues long. With 3 bases removed from V and 3 bases from J, the gap between germline ends came to 14 bases. CDR3 sequence (DNA): TGCAGTGCTAGTGGTGGTGGGAGCTACACCGGGGAGCTGTTTTTT. Protein: CSASGGGSYTGELFF.

The V and J genes are TRBV24-1 and TRBJ2-1; the D gene is possibly TRBD2 (5 bases). The germline V gene has CDR1 KGHDR and CDR2 SFDVKD. The ends were cut back, 7 bases at V and 5 bases at J, with 17 bases in the middle. The CDR3 consists of 15 residues. The CDR3: CATSSSRGWDNEQFF. Here the CDR3 DNA reads TGTGCCACCAGCTCATCCCGGGGTTGGGACAATGAGCAGTTCTTC.

The chain couples TRBV29-1 to TRBJ2-7; TRBD1 agrees at 9 bases. Germline CDR1 and CDR2: SQVTM and ANQGSEA. The CDR3 spans 14 residues. J lost 0 bases, V lost 3 bases, and 3 bases had no gene match. This CDR3 is CSVEGTGFSYEQYF. CDR3 bases: TGCAGCGTTGAGGGGACAGGGTTCTCCTACGAGCAGTACTTC.

The rearrangement joins TRBV5-1 to TRBJ1-1; maybe TRBD1 (5 bases). The CDR3 runs to 15 residues. The germline CDR1 and CDR2 sequences are SGHRS and YFSETQ. Trimming removed 1 base at V and 1 base at J, with 11 bases between. CDR3 region: CASSLSGGANTEAFF. CDR3 nucleotide sequence: TGCGCCAGCAGCTTGAGTGGAGGGGCGAACACTGAAGCTTTCTTT. The entire variable domain, with the rest obtained from reference TRBV5-1 and TRBJ1-1, is as follows: KAGVTQTPRYLIKTRGQQVTLSCSPISGHRSVSWYQQTPGQGLQFLFEYFSETQRNKGNFPGRFSGRQFSNSRSEMNVSTLELGDSALYLCASSLSGGANTEAFFGQGTRLTVV.

This chain connects TRBV19 to TRBJ1-1; 9 bases are a match to TRBD1. Unmatched junction bases numbered 8, after V lost 5 bases and J lost 13 bases. Germline V gene data show CDR1 as LNHDA and CDR2 as SQIVND (reference sequence). This CDR3 contains 12 residues. CDR3: CASSYRGRAVFF. The CDR3 DNA sequence: TGTGCCAGTAGTTACAGGGGGCGGGCAGTTTTCTTT.

The chain is built from TRBV10-1 and TRBJ2-1; the D gene is possibly TRBD2 (5 bases). Germline CDR1 WNHNN, CDR2 SYGVQD (reference sequence). The germline V and J ends were trimmed by 3 bases and 4 bases, with 10 bases remaining between them. The CDR3 has 14 residues. DNA for the CDR3: TGCGCCAGCAGTGAAAACGGGGAGTACAATGAGCAGTTCTTC. Amino acid sequence: CASSENGEYNEQFF.

The rearrangement joins TRBV27 to TRBJ1-1; 7 positions agree with TRBD1. V was clipped by 1 base and J by 4 bases; unmatched bases: 9. The CDR3 sequence is 16 residues long. Germline CDR1 reads MNHEY; CDR2 reads SMNVEV (reference sequence). CDR3 amino acids: CASSLLGGRAGTEAFF. CDR3 bases: TGTGCCAGCAGTTTATTAGGGGGCAGGGCGGGCACTGAAGCTTTCTTT.